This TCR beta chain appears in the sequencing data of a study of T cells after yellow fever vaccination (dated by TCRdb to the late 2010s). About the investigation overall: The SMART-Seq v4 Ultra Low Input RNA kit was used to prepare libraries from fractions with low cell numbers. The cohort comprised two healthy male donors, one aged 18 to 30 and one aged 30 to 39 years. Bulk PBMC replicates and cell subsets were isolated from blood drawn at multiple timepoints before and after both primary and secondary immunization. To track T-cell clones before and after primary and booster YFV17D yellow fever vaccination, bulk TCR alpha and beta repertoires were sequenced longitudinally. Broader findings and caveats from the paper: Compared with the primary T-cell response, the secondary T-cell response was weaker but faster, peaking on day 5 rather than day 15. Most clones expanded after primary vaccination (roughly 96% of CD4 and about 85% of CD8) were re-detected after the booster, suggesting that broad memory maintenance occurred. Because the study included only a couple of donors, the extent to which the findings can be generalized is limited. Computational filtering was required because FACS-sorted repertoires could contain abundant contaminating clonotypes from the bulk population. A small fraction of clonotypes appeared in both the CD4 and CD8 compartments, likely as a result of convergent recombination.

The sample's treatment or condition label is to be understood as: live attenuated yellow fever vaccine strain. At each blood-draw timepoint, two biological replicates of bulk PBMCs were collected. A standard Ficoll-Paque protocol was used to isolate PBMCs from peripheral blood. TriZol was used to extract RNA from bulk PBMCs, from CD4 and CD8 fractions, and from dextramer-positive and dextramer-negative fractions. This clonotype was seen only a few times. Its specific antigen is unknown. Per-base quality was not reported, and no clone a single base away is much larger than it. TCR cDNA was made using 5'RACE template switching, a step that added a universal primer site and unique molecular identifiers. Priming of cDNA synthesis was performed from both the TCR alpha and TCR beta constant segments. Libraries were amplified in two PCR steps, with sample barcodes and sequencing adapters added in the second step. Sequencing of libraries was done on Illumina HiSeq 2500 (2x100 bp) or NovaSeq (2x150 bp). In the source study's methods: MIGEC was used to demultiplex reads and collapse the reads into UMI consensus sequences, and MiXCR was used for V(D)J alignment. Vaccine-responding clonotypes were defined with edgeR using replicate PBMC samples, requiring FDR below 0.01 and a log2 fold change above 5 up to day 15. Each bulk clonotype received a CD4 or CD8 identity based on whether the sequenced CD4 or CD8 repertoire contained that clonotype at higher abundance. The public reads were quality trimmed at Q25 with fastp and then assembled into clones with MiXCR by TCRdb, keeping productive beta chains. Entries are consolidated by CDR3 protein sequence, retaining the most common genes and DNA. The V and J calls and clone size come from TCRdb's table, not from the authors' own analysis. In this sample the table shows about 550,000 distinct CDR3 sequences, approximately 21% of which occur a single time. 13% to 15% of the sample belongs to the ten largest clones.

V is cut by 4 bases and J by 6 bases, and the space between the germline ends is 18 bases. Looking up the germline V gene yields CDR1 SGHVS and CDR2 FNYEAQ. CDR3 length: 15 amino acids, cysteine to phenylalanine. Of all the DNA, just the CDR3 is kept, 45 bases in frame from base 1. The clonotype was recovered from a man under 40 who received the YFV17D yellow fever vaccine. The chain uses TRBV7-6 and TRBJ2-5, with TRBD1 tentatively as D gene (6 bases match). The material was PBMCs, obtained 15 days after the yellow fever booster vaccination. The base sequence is TGTGCCAGCAGCTGGGCAGGGGCTAGCACAAAGACCCAGTACTTC. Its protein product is CASSWAGASTKTQYF.